This entry is about one T cell receptor (beta chain). The target of this receptor is not known. Nothing much larger sits one base from this clone, and base qualities are not available. Collaborating institutions collected whole blood in K2EDTA tubes following their own protocols. Collaborator samples were shipped for TCRbeta analysis as frozen whole blood, isolated PBMCs, or DNA extracted from either sample type. The sample is drawn from a study of blood T cell repertoires in COVID-19 (dated by TCRdb to about 2020). About the investigation overall: Samples from collaborators originated in the United States, Italy and Spain and spanned both the acute and convalescent phases of COVID-19. The prospective study material was composed of cDNA or gDNA derived from T cells, B-cell-depleted T cells, or PBMCs. Subjects who had been exposed to COVID-19, were actively infected with it, or had recovered from it provided the deeply sampled blood TCRbeta repertoires that made up the dataset. The repertoires were released in a freely available public database intended as a resource for research on the immune response to SARS-CoV-2. The samples were drawn from two sources: the first 160 participants of the ongoing ImmuneRACE study, and 950 to 1,500 subjects contributed by 6 global collaborators. Sample metadata almost always included a de-identified subject ID, COVID-19 status, age in years and sex. Where HLA class I and class II types were available, the types were taken from metadata supplied by the sample provider, not from assay-based typing.

What the study reported, not specific to this receptor: Clinical and demographic metadata were provided uncurated, with the amount varying by source and participant.

The immunoSEQ Assay, a bias-controlled multiplex PCR, was used to amplify TCRbeta CDR3 regions from genomic DNA. The study's own analysis went as follows. The number of nucleated cells in each sample was estimated from the amplification of reference gene primers within the assay. Sequence reads were collapsed and filtered to measure the absolute abundance of every unique TCRbeta CDR3 rearrangement. For each sample, productive Simpson clonality was calculated as the square root of Simpson's diversity index across productive rearrangements. TCRdb re-hosts the immuneACCESS table, in-frame sequences only. Its copies lack some clones; in the studies checked, an unresolved V gene accounts for under half of them, and the cause for the rest is not known. The V and J calls and the clone size are those of that table, but D and trimming were determined from the DNA. This sample holds 200,000 to 250,000 clones; around 82% were observed only once. Around 12% of the sample lies in the top ten.

This sequence was found in a woman in her 40s with acute or convalescent COVID-19. Sequenced sample: peripheral blood.

The DNA reads as follows: TGTGCCAGCAGCTTGGGCGGGGCCCTTAATGAAAAACTGTTTTTT. Translated, this is CASSLGGALNEKLFF. The rearranged segments are TRBV5-4 and TRBJ1-4; a weak D assignment points to TRBD1 (5 bases agree). V loses 0 bases, J loses 4 bases, and the germline ends lie 10 bases apart. CDR1 SGHNT and CDR2 YYREEE are derived from the germline V gene (reference sequence). Including cysteine and phenylalanine, the CDR3 has 15 amino acids. Left in the record is the CDR3 DNA by itself, 45 bases read in frame from the first base. When the CDR3 is completed using the reference TRBV5-4 and TRBJ1-4 genes on either side, the full variable domain is ETGVTQSPTHLIKTRGQQVTLRCSSQSGHNTVSWYQQALGQGPQFIFQYYREEENGRGNFPPRFSGLQFPNYSSELNVNALELDDSALYLCASSLGGALNEKLFFGSGTQLSVL.